Below, 28 T cell receptor beta chains from the same sample are listed, as sequenced in a study of T cell responses to AZD1222 COVID-19 vaccine. Measured with immunoSEQ multiplex PCR; TCRdb has only the in-frame clones, and not every one. The sample lists 120,000 to 150,000 clones, 88% occurring once. The source was peripheral blood, collected 28 days after the second AZD1222 dose. The origin of the receptors is an adult who received the AZD1222 COVID-19 vaccine.

The CDR3: CAWTEGYTF. The CDR3 DNA follows: TGTGCCTGGACGGAGGGCTACACCTTC. The chain recombines TRBV30 with TRBJ1-2, with D unclear. This CDR3 has 9 residues. CDR1 and CDR2 (germline): GTSNPN, SVGIG (reference sequence). Trimming took off 4 bases at V and 8 bases at J, with 5 bases between the two ends.

The chain recombines TRBV3-1 (or the pseudogene TRBV3-2) with TRBJ1-1; 8 bases fit TRBD1. Trimming removed 6 bases from V and 4 bases from J; junction bases left unmatched: 10. This CDR3 region has 15 residues. Germline V gene lookup returns CDR1 LGHDT and CDR2 YNNKEL (reference sequence). The CDR3 reads CASSQTGQGGTEAFF. Here the CDR3 DNA reads TGTGCCAGCAGTCAAACAGGACAGGGCGGCACTGAAGCTTTCTTT.

CDR3 nucleotide sequence: TGTGCCAGCCCCCCACGGGGGAGGGGCACAGATACGCAGTATTTT. Translation: CASPPRGRGTDTQYF. V is TRBV28 and J is TRBJ2-3, with 7 bases matching TRBD2. The germline CDR1 and CDR2 sequences are MDHEN and SYDVKM. This CDR3 contains 15 residues. The ends lost 8 bases at V and 1 base at J; junction bases unmatched: 9.

The chain uses TRBV7-3 and TRBJ2-1, with no clear D. The germline V gene has CDR1 SGHTA and CDR2 FQGTGA. The CDR3 has 13 amino acids. Between the trimmed V and J ends, which lost 0 bases and 6 bases, there was a span of 6 bases. The CDR3 spells CASSLTAFNEQFF. CDR3 nucleotides: TGTGCCAGCAGCTTAACGGCATTCAATGAGCAGTTCTTC.

The chain is built from TRBV18 and TRBJ1-1; unclear D gene. Germline values: CDR1 KGHSH, CDR2 LQKENI. CDR3 length: 15 residues. V gave up 5 bases and J gave up 1 base, with 14 bases separating them. The CDR3 sequence is CASSSSKIRNTEAFF. The CDR3 DNA reads TGTGCCAGCTCATCCTCGAAAATACGGAACACTGAAGCTTTCTTT.

The J gene is TRBJ2-1, the V gene TRBV6-2 or TRBV6-3, with TRBD1 identical over 7 bases. The length of the CDR3 is 16 residues. Germline loops: CDR1 MNHEY, CDR2 SVGEGT. After removal of 1 base from V and 0 bases from J, the junction contained 3 bases not matched to a gene. CDR3 protein: CASSYFRDSSYNEQFF. DNA of the CDR3: TGTGCCAGCAGTTACTTTCGGGACAGCTCCTACAATGAGCAGTTCTTC.

The CDR3 coding sequence is TGTGCCAGCAGGGACCTGGACTCATCCTACGAGCAGTACTTC. Residues: CASRDLDSSYEQYF. V gene TRBV28 combines with J gene TRBJ2-7; D may be TRBD2 (5 bases). Trimming shortened V by 6 bases and J by 1 base, and 13 bases separated the two germline ends. The CDR3 totals 14 residues. The V gene's germline CDR1 is MDHEN and CDR2 SYDVKM.

This rearrangement joins TRBV7-9 to TRBJ2-1; 12 positions match TRBD2. The CDR3 length is 17 residues. V gave up 5 bases and J gave up 1 base; unmatched junction bases: 6. Germline CDR1 SEHNR, CDR2 FQNEAQ (reference sequence). CDR3 region: CASSNSGTSGSYNEQFF. CDR3 coding DNA: TGTGCCAGCAGCAATTCCGGGACTAGCGGGTCCTACAATGAGCAGTTCTTC.

The chain combines TRBV25-1 with TRBJ1-5; D ambiguous. Germline V CDR1 and CDR2: MGHDK, SYGVNS. This CDR3 spans 12 amino acids. Between the trimmed V and J ends, which lost 1 base and 8 bases, there was a span of 6 bases. As DNA, the CDR3 is TGTGCCAGCAGTGAATCGGGGAAGCCCCAGCATTTT. It encodes CASSESGKPQHF. Drawing the rest from reference TRBV25-1 and TRBJ1-5, the complete variable domain is EADIYQTPRYLVIGTGKKITLECSQTMGHDKMYWYQQDPGMELHLIHYSYGVNSTEKGDLSSESTVSRIRTEHFPLTLESARPSHTSQYLCASSESGKPQHFGDGTRLSIL.

The chain recombines TRBV6-1 with TRBJ1-3; D is undetermined. This CDR3 has 16 residues. Trimming removed 5 bases at V and 0 bases at J, with 14 bases between. Germline CDR1 reads MNHNS; CDR2 reads SASEGT. The CDR3 DNA follows: TGTGCCAGCAGTAAAGGAAAGCCGAGCTCTGGAAACACCATATATTTT. Protein product: CASSKGKPSSGNTIYF.

The gene calls are TRBV9 and TRBJ2-5; tentative D call: TRBD2 (5 bases). This CDR3 spans 14 amino acids. The germline gives CDR1 SGDLS, CDR2 YYNGEE. V dropped 2 bases and J dropped 5 bases, with 13 bases sitting between them. CDR3 sequence: CASSVQEASETQYF. The DNA for the CDR3 is TGTGCCAGCAGCGTTCAGGAGGCTAGTGAGACCCAGTACTTC.

The chain employs TRBV28 and TRBJ1-5; no reliable D call. Germline loops: CDR1 MDHEN, CDR2 SYDVKM. Between the trimmed V and J ends, which lost 4 bases and 11 bases, there was a span of 15 bases. The CDR3 contains 13 residues. CDR3 sequence: CASSSPTAGSQHF. The CDR3 DNA reads as TGTGCCAGCAGTTCCCCAACAGCCGGTTCCCAGCATTTT.

The chain joins TRBV7-3 to TRBJ2-5; 7 positions agree with TRBD2. CDR1 SGHTA and CDR2 FQGTGA come from the germline V gene. Losses at the gene ends were 2 bases for V and 5 bases for J; bases not matched to a gene: 8. The CDR3 has 15 residues. The CDR3 bases are TGTGCCAGCAGCTTAGGCGGGAGCCCCACGGAGACCCAGTACTTC. As protein: CASSLGGSPTETQYF.

The J gene is TRBJ2-7, the V gene TRBV4-1; D may be TRBD1 or TRBD2 (5 bases each). V was cut by 4 bases and J by 2 bases, with 12 bases left in between. There are 14 residues in the CDR3. The germline V gene encodes CDR1 MGHRA and CDR2 YSYEKL. The CDR3 coding sequence is TGCGCCAGCAGCCCCCGGGACCTAACCTACGAGCAGTACTTC. Translated: CASSPRDLTYEQYF.

This rearrangement joins TRBV5-1 to TRBJ2-7; 11 bases are shared with TRBD1. The germline CDR1 and CDR2 sequences are SGHRS and YFSETQ. The ends lost 1 base at V and 6 bases at J; junction bases unmatched: 6. The CDR3 consists of 15 residues. CDR3 in amino acids: CASSLRAGTGGEQYF. In nucleotides, the CDR3 is TGCGCCAGCAGCTTGCGTGCCGGGACAGGGGGCGAGCAGTACTTC.

The J gene is TRBJ2-2, the V gene TRBV19; D is unclear. The V end lost 0 bases, the J end lost 4 bases, and 9 bases lay between the germline ends. Germline loops: CDR1 LNHDA, CDR2 SQIVND (reference sequence). This CDR3 comprises 15 residues. The DNA of the CDR3 is TGTGCCAGTAGTATAGACCCCATTATCACCGGGGAGCTGTTTTTT. This gives the protein CASSIDPIITGELFF.

The rearrangement links TRBV2 to TRBJ2-1; 9 bases align to TRBD1. This CDR3 has 14 residues. V lost 6 bases, J lost 7 bases, and 7 bases stayed unmatched. Germline CDR1 reads SNHLY; CDR2 reads FYNNEI. DNA for the CDR3: TGTGCCAGCAGGTACAGGGGGCCCGCGAATGAGCAGTTCTTC. Its translation: CASRYRGPANEQFF.

The genes are TRBV7-2 and TRBJ2-2; D assignment may be TRBD1 or TRBD2 (6 bases each). The CDR3 spans 16 residues. In germline, CDR1 is SGHTA, CDR2 FQGNSA. Trimming stripped 3 bases from V and 4 bases from J, with 15 bases between. CDR3 sequence (DNA): TGTGCCAGCAGCTTCCGGGCCGGGGGCGTCACCGGGGAGCTGTTTTTT. This sequence encodes CASSFRAGGVTGELFF.

There are a few counts of this clone. The CDR3 DNA reads TGTGCCAGCAGCGGACAGGGCTACGAGCAGTACTTC. Amino acids: CASSGQGYEQYF. The rearrangement links TRBV9 to TRBJ2-7; the match to TRBD1 covers 7 bases. The junction had 0 bases not matched to a gene; V was cut back by 3 bases and J by 3 bases. Germline CDR1 is SGDLS and CDR2 is YYNGEE. There are 12 residues in the CDR3.

This clone was detected once. The V call is TRBV2, the J call TRBJ2-1; 9 bases align to TRBD2. The CDR3 runs 17 residues. The J segment lost 2 bases and the V segment lost 7 bases, leaving 12 bases of the junction unmatched. Germline CDR1 SNHLY, CDR2 FYNNEI. In DNA, the CDR3 is TGTGCCAGCAACCCACTTCGGGCTAGCGGGGCCTACAATGAGCAGTTCTTC. It yields the protein CASNPLRASGAYNEQFF.

This chain uses TRBV5-1 with TRBJ2-7, with TRBD2 matching over 8 bases. V gave up 0 bases and J gave up 4 bases; unmatched junction bases: 3. Germline V gene sequence: CDR1 SGHRS, CDR2 YFSETQ. The length of the CDR3 is 14 residues. The CDR3 coding sequence is TGCGCCAGCAGCTTGGGAGTAGCGGGATACGAGCAGTACTTC. Protein sequence: CASSLGVAGYEQYF.

The CDR3 nucleotides read TGCGCCAGCAGCCACGGGGGAGGAGGCGAGCAGTACTTC. Translation gives CASSHGGGGEQYF. This chain connects TRBV5-1 to TRBJ2-7; D possibly corresponds to TRBD2 (6 bases). Trimming stripped 4 bases from V and 6 bases from J, with 14 bases between. CDR3 length: 13 amino acids. CDR1 is SGHRS, CDR2 YFSETQ, per germline.

The chain recombines TRBV10-3 with TRBJ1-1, with 7 bases matching TRBD1. Trimming at V came to 3 bases and at J to 5 bases, leaving 3 bases not matched to a gene. CDR3 length equals 13 residues. Germline CDR1 reads ENHRY; CDR2 reads SYGVKD. CDR3 DNA: TGTGCCATCAGTGAAACAGGGGAGACTGAAGCTTTCTTT. It yields the protein CAISETGETEAFF.

This clone came up once. The J gene is TRBJ1-1, the V gene TRBV28, with 9 positions matching TRBD1. This CDR3 is built from 16 residues. V was clipped by 3 bases and J by 5 bases; unmatched bases: 10. The germline CDR1 and CDR2 sequences are MDHEN and SYDVKM. CDR3 nucleotide sequence: TGTGCCAGCAGTTTTTGGCCCCGGGACAGGGTAACTGAAGCTTTCTTT. Protein: CASSFWPRDRVTEAFF.

This clone was seen just once. The V and J genes are TRBV6-5 and TRBJ2-7, with D perhaps given as TRBD1 or TRBD2 (5 bases each). V lost 7 bases, J lost 2 bases, and 15 bases lay in between. This CDR3 comprises 14 residues. Germline loops: CDR1 MNHEY, CDR2 SVGAGI. The CDR3 reads CASKNRRLTYEQYF. The CDR3 nucleotides are TGTGCCAGCAAAAACAGGAGGTTGACCTACGAGCAGTACTTC.

The chain recombines TRBV5-1 with TRBJ1-4, with D maybe TRBD1 (6 bases). The CDR3 is 15 residues long. CDR1 is SGHRS and CDR2 is YFSETQ in the germline V gene. V was cut by 4 bases and J by 7 bases, with 17 bases left in between. CDR3 DNA: TGCGCCAGCAGCCCTGAGGGGGGAAACAGTGAAAAACTGTTTTTT. Its protein product is CASSPEGGNSEKLFF.

The chain joins TRBV24-1 to TRBJ2-1; the match to TRBD2 covers 10 bases. V trimming: 7 bases; J trimming: 5 bases; junction bases outside the gene matches: 7. The germline V gene has CDR1 KGHDR and CDR2 SFDVKD. CDR3 length equals 15 residues. The CDR3 here is CATRPLAGPDNEQFF. The CDR3 coding sequence is TGTGCCACCAGGCCACTAGCGGGACCCGACAATGAGCAGTTCTTC.

This chain connects TRBV7-2 to TRBJ2-1; 16 nucleotides line up with TRBD2. After removal of 4 bases from V and 12 bases from J, the junction contained 15 bases not matched to a gene. This CDR3 has 18 residues. Germline values: CDR1 SGHTA, CDR2 FQGNSA. CDR3 DNA: TGTGCCAGCAGCTCGCCCGGGACTAGCGGGGGGGCCCCCTTCGGGCAGTTCTTC. It encodes CASSSPGTSGGAPFGQFF.